This T cell receptor (beta chain) was observed in a study of T cell responses to AZD1222 COVID-19 vaccine (dated by TCRdb to about 2021). Turning to the overall study: AZD1222 recipients whose second dose came at about 4 weeks and those whose second dose came at about 12 weeks were combined into one group, since spike-specific TCR depth and breadth did not differ between the two schedules. A total of 240 or so trial participants underwent TCR sequencing, of whom about 210 had received two doses of AZD1222 and 26 had received two doses of the MenACWY control vaccine. Trial participants were enrolled by age into 18-55, 56-69 and 70-plus year subgroups, with about 150, 28 and 57 TCR-sequenced participants respectively. The investigation overall reported the following: Conclusions about previously exposed vaccinees were limited because only six or seven AZD1222 recipients were SARS-CoV-2 seropositive at baseline. Because no day 14 peak-response samples were available, repertoires were characterized only after the peak T cell response. After two AZD1222 doses, both the breadth and the depth of spike-specific TCRs were significantly higher than at day 0 and than in MenACWY recipients. Most participants were white British and females outnumbered males, and the authors suggested that clonal diversity may have been underestimated. CD4 TCRs associated with the vaccine covered the entire spike protein, and the dominant responses were in regions 160-218 and 743-854. In the small 56-69-year group, the increase in depth fell short of significance, most likely because of low power. Epitopes outside the regions mutated in the B.1.351 and B.1.1.7 variants were reportedly recognized by nearly half of the unique spike-specific TCRs.

The CDR3 regions of human TCRbeta chains were analyzed by immunosequencing. The authors' pipeline ran thus. Repertoire TCRs were checked for matches against a reference library of SARS-CoV-2-specific TCRs that had been generated using the MIRA antigen-specificity platform. Breadth was defined as the fraction of unique TCRs that were SARS-CoV-2-associated, and depth was defined as the fraction of total T cells that were SARS-CoV-2-associated. Using the MIRA data, each spike-specific TCR was mapped to the spike region that the TCR reacts to and placed in a CD4 or CD8 class. Log10-transformed breadth and depth values were compared by one-way ANOVA with Sidak's multiple comparisons tests. Sourced from immuneACCESS, this table was stored by TCRdb with only in-frame sequences that have V and J called. A share of the clones is absent; for the studies checked, an unresolved V gene accounts for under half, and the remainder has no known explanation. V and J calls plus clone size are reproduced from that table; the DNA served to infer D and trimming. This sample lists more than 150,000 clones; approximately 91% were detected once. In total, the top ten clones hold 0.99% of the sample.

Clipping removes 2 bases from V and 11 bases from J, with 7 as the unmatched junction base count. The germline V gene yields LGHNA for CDR1 and YSLEER for CDR2. The CDR3, cysteine through phenylalanine, is 15 amino acids long. Just the 45-base CDR3 DNA is kept, in frame starting at base 1. The time point tag for this specimen amounts to: baseline before first vaccination. Samples from vaccinated people were obtained from the UK trials COV001 and COV002, which included a single-blind randomized controlled phase 2/3 trial of AZD1222 (ChAdOx1 nCoV-19) in healthy adults. Trial participant PBMC samples were collected at day 0 and day 28 after the second dose for TCRbeta chain sequencing. Details on this clone: Its antigen is not yet known. Base qualities are not recorded, but no much larger clone differs from it by a single base.

Sample: peripheral blood, taken on day 0 of AZD1222 vaccination. The clonotype comes from an adult in good health. The chain is encoded by TRBV4-3 joined to TRBJ1-4; 11 central nucleotides agree with TRBD1. The DNA sequence reads TGCGCCAGCAGCCAATCGACAGGGGACAGGGGGAAACTGTTTTTT. Its translation is CASSQSTGDRGKLFF.